The T cell receptor beta chain under discussion was sequenced for a study of metastatic and nonmetastatic thyroid tumors. Turning to the study itself: Across peripheral blood and tumor or nodule tissue samples taken from malignant and benign thyroid patients, the repertoires were compared with one another. Overall study results and limits: TCR beta diversity was reportedly significantly higher in malignant thyroid tumors than benign nodules, in blood and tumor.

Germline CDR1 and CDR2: LGHDT and YNNKEL (reference sequence). The CDR3 spans 15 residues. V lost 2 bases and J lost 4, with 14 bases in between. This clone appeared many times. Its antigen is unknown. Authors' methods: For papillary thyroid cancer, a distant-metastasis classifier was constructed from CDR3 differences observed across clinicopathological groups. TCRdb reprocessed the PCR reads via MiXCR. The V and J calls follow TCRdb's processing rather than the paper's. The profile shows 55,000 to 75,000 clones, roughly a sixth of them singletons. Patients had received no treatment of any kind before thyroid surgery.

The clonotype originates from a female donor with papillary thyroid cancer or a benign thyroid nodule (not recorded which). Some clones in this sample may be carry-over from other donors' samples. The specimen was blood. The chain has TRBV3-1 and TRBJ2-5, with D maybe TRBD1 (6 bases). CDR3 amino acids: CASSQSGADLETQYF. CDR3 DNA sequence: TGTGCCAGCAGCCAATCAGGGGCTGATCTAGAGACCCAGTACTTC.